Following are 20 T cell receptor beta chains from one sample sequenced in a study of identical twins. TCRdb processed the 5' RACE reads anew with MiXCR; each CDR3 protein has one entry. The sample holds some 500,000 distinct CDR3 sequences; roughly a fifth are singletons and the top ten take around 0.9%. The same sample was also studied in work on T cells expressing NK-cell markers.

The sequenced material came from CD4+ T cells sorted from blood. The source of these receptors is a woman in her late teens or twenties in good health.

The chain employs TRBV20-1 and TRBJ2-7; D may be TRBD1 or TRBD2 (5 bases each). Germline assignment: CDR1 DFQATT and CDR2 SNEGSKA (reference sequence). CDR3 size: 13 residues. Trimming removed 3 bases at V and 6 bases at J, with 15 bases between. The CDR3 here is CSASFSARGEQYF. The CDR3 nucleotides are TGCAGTGCTAGTTTCTCGGCGAGGGGCGAGCAGTACTTC.

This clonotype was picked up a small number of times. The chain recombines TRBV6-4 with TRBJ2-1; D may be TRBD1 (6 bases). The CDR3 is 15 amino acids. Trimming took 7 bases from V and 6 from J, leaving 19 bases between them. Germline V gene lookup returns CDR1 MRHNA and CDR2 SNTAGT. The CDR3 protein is CASMTSKGVGNEQFF. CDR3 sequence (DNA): TGTGCCAGCATGACTTCTAAGGGGGTGGGCAATGAGCAGTTCTTC.

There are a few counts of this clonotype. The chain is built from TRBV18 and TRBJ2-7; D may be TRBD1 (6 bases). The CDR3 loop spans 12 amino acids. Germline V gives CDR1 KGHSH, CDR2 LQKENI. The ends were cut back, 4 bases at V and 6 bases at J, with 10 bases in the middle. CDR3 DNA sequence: TGTGCCAGCTCACTGCAGGGGACCGAGCAGTACTTC. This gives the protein CASSLQGTEQYF.

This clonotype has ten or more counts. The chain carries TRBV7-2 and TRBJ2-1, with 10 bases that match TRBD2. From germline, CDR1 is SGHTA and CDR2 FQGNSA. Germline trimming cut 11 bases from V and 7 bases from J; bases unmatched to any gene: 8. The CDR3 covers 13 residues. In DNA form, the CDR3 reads TGTGCCGGGGCAAGCGGGAGGGCGAATGAGCAGTTCTTC. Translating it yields CAGASGRANEQFF.

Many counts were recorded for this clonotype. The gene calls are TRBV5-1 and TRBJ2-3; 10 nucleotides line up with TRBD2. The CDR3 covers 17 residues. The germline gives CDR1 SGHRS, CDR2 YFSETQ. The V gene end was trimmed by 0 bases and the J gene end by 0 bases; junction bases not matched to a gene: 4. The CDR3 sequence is CASSLEASGSSTDTQYF. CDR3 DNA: TGCGCCAGCAGCTTGGAGGCTAGCGGGAGCAGCACAGATACGCAGTATTTT.

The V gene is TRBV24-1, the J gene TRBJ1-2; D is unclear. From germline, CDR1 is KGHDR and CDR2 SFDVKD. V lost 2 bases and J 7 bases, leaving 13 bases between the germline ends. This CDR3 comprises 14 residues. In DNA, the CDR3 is TGTGCCACCAGTGATTCGACAACGTTTTCTGGCTACACCTTC. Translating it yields CATSDSTTFSGYTF.

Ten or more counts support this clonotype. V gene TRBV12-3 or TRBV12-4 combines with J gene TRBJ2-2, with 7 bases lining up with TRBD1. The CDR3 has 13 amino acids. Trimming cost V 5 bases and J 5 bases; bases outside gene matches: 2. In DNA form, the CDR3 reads TGTGCCAGCAGTGAACAGGGGACCGGGGAGCTGTTTTTT. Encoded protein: CASSEQGTGELFF.

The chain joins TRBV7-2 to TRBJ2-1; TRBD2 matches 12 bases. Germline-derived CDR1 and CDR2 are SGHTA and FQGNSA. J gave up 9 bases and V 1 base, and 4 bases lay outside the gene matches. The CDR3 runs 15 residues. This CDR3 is CASSLGLAGGVEQFF. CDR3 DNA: TGTGCCAGCAGCTTAGGGCTAGCGGGAGGGGTTGAGCAGTTCTTC.

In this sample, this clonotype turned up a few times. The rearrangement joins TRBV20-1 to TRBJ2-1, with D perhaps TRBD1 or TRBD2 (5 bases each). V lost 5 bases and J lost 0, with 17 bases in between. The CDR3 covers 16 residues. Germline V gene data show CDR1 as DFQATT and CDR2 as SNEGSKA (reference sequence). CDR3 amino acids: CSAYWGSERSYNEQFF. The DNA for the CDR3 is TGCAGTGCTTACTGGGGGAGCGAGCGCTCCTACAATGAGCAGTTCTTC.

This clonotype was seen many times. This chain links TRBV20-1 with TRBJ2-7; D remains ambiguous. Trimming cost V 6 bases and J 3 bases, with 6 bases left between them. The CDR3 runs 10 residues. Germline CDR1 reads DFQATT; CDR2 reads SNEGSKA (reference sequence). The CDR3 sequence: CSAGIYEQYF. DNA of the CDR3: TGCAGTGCGGGAATCTACGAGCAGTACTTC.

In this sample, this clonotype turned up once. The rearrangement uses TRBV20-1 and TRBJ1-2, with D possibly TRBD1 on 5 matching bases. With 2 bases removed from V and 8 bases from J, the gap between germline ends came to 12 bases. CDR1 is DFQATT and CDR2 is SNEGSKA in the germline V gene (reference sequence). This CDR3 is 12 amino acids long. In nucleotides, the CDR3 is TGCAGTGCTAGATTAGACAGCGGGGGCTACACCTTC. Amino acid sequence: CSARLDSGGYTF.

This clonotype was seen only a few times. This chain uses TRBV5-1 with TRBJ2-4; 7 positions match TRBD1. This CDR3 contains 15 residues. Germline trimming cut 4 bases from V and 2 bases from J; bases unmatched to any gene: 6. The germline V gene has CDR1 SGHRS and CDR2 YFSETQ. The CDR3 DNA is TGCGCCAGCAGCCGAACAGGGGACCCCAAAAACATTCAGTACTTC. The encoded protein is CASSRTGDPKNIQYF.

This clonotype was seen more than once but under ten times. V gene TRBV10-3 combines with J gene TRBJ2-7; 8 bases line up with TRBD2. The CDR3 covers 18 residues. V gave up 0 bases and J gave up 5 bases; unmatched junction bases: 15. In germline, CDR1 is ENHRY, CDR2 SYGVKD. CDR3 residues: CAISESRPGTRNWDEQYF. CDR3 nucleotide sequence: TGTGCCATCAGTGAGTCCCGGCCCGGGACTAGGAATTGGGACGAGCAGTACTTC.

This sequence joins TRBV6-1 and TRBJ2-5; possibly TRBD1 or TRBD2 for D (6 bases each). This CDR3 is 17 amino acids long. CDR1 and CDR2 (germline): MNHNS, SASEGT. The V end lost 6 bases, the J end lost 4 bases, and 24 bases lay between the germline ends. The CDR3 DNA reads TGTGCCAGCAGCCGAACGGGGGCGGACGGAATTATAGAGACCCAGTACTTC. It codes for CASSRTGADGIIETQYF.

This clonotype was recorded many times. The CDR3 spells CASSESPNPLYNEQFF. Written as DNA, the CDR3 is TGTGCCAGCAGTGAATCCCCCAATCCCCTGTACAATGAGCAGTTCTTC. The rearrangement uses TRBV2 and TRBJ2-1; D not certain. The V end lost 2 bases, the J end lost 4 bases, and 15 bases lay between the germline ends. CDR1 and CDR2 (germline): SNHLY, FYNNEI. This CDR3 contains 16 residues.

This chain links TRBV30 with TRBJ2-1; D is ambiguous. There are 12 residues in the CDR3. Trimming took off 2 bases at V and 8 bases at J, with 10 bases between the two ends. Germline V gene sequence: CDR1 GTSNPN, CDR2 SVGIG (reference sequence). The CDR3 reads CAWSLHDYEQFF. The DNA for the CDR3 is TGTGCCTGGAGTCTCCACGACTATGAGCAGTTCTTC.

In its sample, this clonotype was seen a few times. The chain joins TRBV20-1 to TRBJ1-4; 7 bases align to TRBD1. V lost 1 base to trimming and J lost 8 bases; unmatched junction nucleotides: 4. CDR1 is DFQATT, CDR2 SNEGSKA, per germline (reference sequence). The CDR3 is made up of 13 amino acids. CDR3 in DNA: TGCAGTGCTAGAGGCCCAGGGGGAGAAAAACTGTTTTTT. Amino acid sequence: CSARGPGGEKLFF.

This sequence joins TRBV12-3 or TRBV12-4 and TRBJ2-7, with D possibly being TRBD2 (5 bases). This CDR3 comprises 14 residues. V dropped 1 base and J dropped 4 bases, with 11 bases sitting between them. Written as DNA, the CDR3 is TGTGCCAGCAGTTTAGGGAGAGGGATTTACGAGCAGTACTTC. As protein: CASSLGRGIYEQYF.

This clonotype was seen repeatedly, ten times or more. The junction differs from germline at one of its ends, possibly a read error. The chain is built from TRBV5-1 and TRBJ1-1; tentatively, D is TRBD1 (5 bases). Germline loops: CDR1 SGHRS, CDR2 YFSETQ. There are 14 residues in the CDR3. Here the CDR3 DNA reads TGTGCCAGCAGTTTAGCGGGGGGTGACACTGAAGCTTTCTTT. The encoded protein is CASSLAGGDTEAFF.

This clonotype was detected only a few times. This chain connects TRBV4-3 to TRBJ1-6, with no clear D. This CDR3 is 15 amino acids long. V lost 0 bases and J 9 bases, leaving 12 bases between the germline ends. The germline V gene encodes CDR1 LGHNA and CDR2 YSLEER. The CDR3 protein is CASSQEVDPGSPLHF. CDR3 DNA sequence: TGCGCCAGCAGCCAAGAGGTGGATCCGGGTTCACCCCTCCACTTT.